This T cell receptor (beta chain) was retrieved from a study of T-cell reconstitution after alpha-beta-depleted transplantation in children. General observations from the study: It was newly produced T cells that mostly accounted for T-cell counts and diversity one year after transplant. In patients about two months after transplant, alpha-beta T cells reportedly arose from several hundred expanded graft clones. Some patients' high day-60 TCRbeta diversity was traced to surviving recipient T cells and thymic progenitors.

This clonotype was picked up a small number of times. Its antigen is not identified. Preparing the TCRbeta library involved the use of unique molecular identifiers. In TCRdb, the PCR reads were re-called with MiXCR into one record per CDR3 protein. The repertoire holds about 540,000 distinct CDR3 sequences, 27% seen once, with 30% to 45% in the top ten. Between the trimmed V and J ends, which lost 0 bases and 7 bases, there was a span of 8 bases. The CDR3 contains 12 residues. Germline V gives CDR1 SGHKS, CDR2 YYEKEE (reference sequence). The chain carries TRBV5-5 and TRBJ2-7; D is unresolved. This clonotype originated in a boy in the first two years of life with Wiskott-Aldrich syndrome, due to receive a stem cell transplant. The material was PBMCs, obtained before TCRalphabeta/CD19-depleted stem cell transplant. CDR3 protein: CASSLAGIEQYF. The DNA for the CDR3 is TGTGCCAGCAGCTTGGCTGGGATTGAGCAGTACTTC.